One and the same sample provided the 17 T cell receptor beta chains below, sequenced in a study of cytotoxic CD8 clonotypes in ibrutinib-treated CLL. The assay was immunoSEQ multiplex PCR, and TCRdb's table has in-frame clones only and misses some. This table has 330,000 or so clones, around 66% appearing once. This specimen consisted of PBMCs, obtained after 36 months of ibrutinib treatment. The receptors here all came from a human donor with chronic lymphocytic leukemia.

This sequence joins TRBV13 and TRBJ2-7; D unresolved. There are 13 residues in the CDR3. The germline CDR1 and CDR2 sequences are PRHDT and FYEKMQ (reference sequence). V lost 11 bases and J 2 bases, leaving 16 bases between the germline ends. The CDR3 region is CASRRIFTYEQYF. The CDR3 coding sequence is TGTGCCTCCCGGCGGATCTTCACCTACGAGCAGTACTTC. Supplemented by reference TRBV13 and TRBJ2-7, the full variable domain reads AAGVIQSPRHLIKEKRETATLKCYPIPRHDTVYWYQQGPGQDPQFLISFYEKMQSDKGSIPDRFSAQQFSDYHSELNMSSLELGDSALYFCASRRIFTYEQYFGPGTRLTVT.

The rearrangement joins TRBV19 to TRBJ1-4; no definite D call. The CDR3 is made up of 14 amino acids. Germline V gene lookup returns CDR1 LNHDA and CDR2 SQIVND (reference sequence). The ends were cut back, 4 bases at V and 0 bases at J, with 6 bases in the middle. The CDR3 DNA reads as TGTGCCAGTAGTAAACAAACAACTAATGAAAAACTGTTTTTT. This translates into CASSKQTTNEKLFF.

This clone has a handful of counts. The chain uses TRBV7-9 and TRBJ1-2; TRBD1 might be the D (6 bases). Germline assignment: CDR1 SEHNR and CDR2 FQNEAQ (reference sequence). The CDR3 covers 13 residues. Trimming left V 2 bases short and J 5 bases short, with 9 bases between. CDR3: CASSLTTGYGYTF. CDR3 in DNA: TGTGCCAGCAGCTTAACCACAGGGTATGGCTACACCTTC.

The chain has TRBV18 and TRBJ2-7; D is ambiguous. This CDR3 contains 13 residues. Trimming took 1 base from V and 0 from J, leaving 4 bases between them. CDR1 is KGHSH, CDR2 LQKENI, per germline. The CDR3 nucleotides are TGTGCCAGCTCACCACTAGGCTCCTACGAGCAGTACTTC. Amino acid sequence: CASSPLGSYEQYF.

The J gene is TRBJ2-2, the V gene TRBV5-1; the D is unclear. Germline CDR1 SGHRS, CDR2 YFSETQ. The CDR3 loop spans 16 amino acids. V dropped 0 bases and J dropped 5 bases, with 14 bases sitting between them. The CDR3 coding sequence is TGCGCCAGCAGCTTGGCCAGAGGAATCAATACCGGGGAGCTGTTTTTT. Its protein is CASSLARGINTGELFF.

There are a few counts of this clone. CDR3: CASSVGTGDQPQHF. The CDR3 coding sequence is TGTGCCAGCAGCGTAGGAACAGGGGATCAGCCCCAGCATTTT. The J gene is TRBJ1-5, the V gene TRBV9; TRBD1 matches 7 bases. V gave up 0 bases and J gave up 5 bases; unmatched junction bases: 2. The CDR3 is made up of 14 amino acids. Germline assignment: CDR1 SGDLS and CDR2 YYNGEE.

The count of this clone is one. This chain joins TRBV7-2 and TRBJ1-1; D not resolved. V lost 3 bases and J 4 bases, leaving 12 bases between the germline ends. CDR1 SGHTA and CDR2 FQGNSA come from the germline V gene. CDR3 length: 14 amino acids. The CDR3 protein is CASSFRLGPTEAFF. The CDR3 DNA reads TGTGCCAGCAGCTTTCGGTTAGGTCCCACTGAAGCTTTCTTT.

This clone was found once. The chain couples TRBV5-5 to TRBJ2-1, with 8 bases fitting TRBD2. There are 14 residues in the CDR3. The germline CDR1 and CDR2 sequences are SGHKS and YYEKEE (reference sequence). J was trimmed by 5 bases and V by 4 bases; bases with no gene match: 5. The CDR3 reads CASSPLADDNEQFF. Here the CDR3 DNA reads TGTGCCAGCAGCCCACTAGCGGATGACAATGAGCAGTTCTTC.

In this sample, this clone turned up a few times. V gene TRBV5-1 combines with J gene TRBJ1-1, with D perhaps TRBD1 (6 bases). V lost 4 bases and J lost 4, with 17 bases in between. In germline, CDR1 is SGHRS, CDR2 YFSETQ. The CDR3 totals 15 residues. CDR3 protein: CASSLDSKRGTEAFF. CDR3 bases: TGCGCCAGCAGCCTGGACAGCAAACGGGGCACTGAAGCTTTCTTT.

The chain joins TRBV19 to TRBJ1-5; 9 bases are a match to TRBD1. This CDR3 comprises 16 residues. The V gene end was trimmed by 7 bases and the J gene end by 6 bases; junction bases not matched to a gene: 13. CDR1 is LNHDA and CDR2 is SQIVND in the germline V gene (reference sequence). The CDR3 bases are TGTGCCAGTAAACTGGACAGGGGAGTCGAGCGTCAGCCCCAGCATTTT. It translates to CASKLDRGVERQPQHF.

V is TRBV2 and J is TRBJ1-2; 10 nucleotides line up with TRBD1. Germline V gene sequence: CDR1 SNHLY, CDR2 FYNNEI. V dropped 6 bases and J dropped 8; count of bases not matched to a gene: 3. This CDR3 region has 12 residues. This CDR3 reads CASRGTGDGYTF. Written as DNA, the CDR3 is TGTGCCAGCAGGGGGACAGGGGACGGCTACACCTTC.

The chain carries TRBV6-5 and TRBJ2-7, with TRBD2 matching over 9 bases. The germline V gene has CDR1 MNHEY and CDR2 SVGAGI. V lost 6 bases and J lost 4; bases outside the gene matches: 10. The CDR3 spans 15 residues. CDR3 coding DNA: TGTGCCAGCAGACGAACCGGGACTAGCAGTTACGAGCAGTACTTC. Translation gives CASRRTGTSSYEQYF.

The chain recombines TRBV25-1 with TRBJ2-3, with 9 nucleotides matching TRBD2. The V segment lost 4 bases and the J segment 0 bases; nucleotides outside the gene matches: 8. Germline-derived CDR1 and CDR2 are MGHDK and SYGVNS. There are 17 residues in the CDR3. The CDR3 loop is CASSGQASGDSTDTQYF. The CDR3 DNA follows: TGTGCCAGCAGTGGTCAAGCTAGCGGGGATAGCACAGATACGCAGTATTTT.

The CDR3, as DNA: TGTGCCAGCAGCACAGGGGTTTACGAGCAGTACTTC. Its translation is CASSTGVYEQYF. V is TRBV7-8 and J is TRBJ2-7; 7 nucleotides match TRBD1. CDR1 and CDR2 from the germline V gene are SGHVS and FQNEAQ. Germline trimming cut 5 bases from V and 4 bases from J; bases unmatched to any gene: 2. The length of the CDR3 is 12 residues.

The V call is TRBV5-6, the J call TRBJ1-5, with 10 nucleotides matching TRBD1. Germline assignment: CDR1 SGHDT and CDR2 YYEEEE. V lost 4 bases to trimming and J lost 7 bases; unmatched junction nucleotides: 5. The CDR3 loop spans 14 amino acids. The CDR3: CASSQGQGPQPQHF. The CDR3, as DNA: TGTGCCAGCAGCCAGGGACAGGGGCCCCAGCCCCAGCATTTT.

The chain couples TRBV4-1 to TRBJ1-6; tentative D call: TRBD1 (5 bases). Germline V CDR1 and CDR2: MGHRA, YSYEKL. V gave up 1 base and J gave up 5 bases, with 12 bases separating them. The length of the CDR3 is 16 residues. The chain's CDR3 is CASSQVGRRDNSPLHF. CDR3 DNA: TGCGCCAGCAGCCAAGTGGGACGCAGGGATAATTCACCCCTCCACTTT.

The V gene is TRBV7-2, the J gene TRBJ1-3; D gene ambiguous. The germline V gene encodes CDR1 SGHTA and CDR2 FQGNSA. Trimming took off 3 bases at V and 0 bases at J, with 9 bases between the two ends. There are 15 residues in the CDR3. CDR3 region: CASSFQRTSGNTIYF. The CDR3 bases are TGTGCCAGCAGCTTCCAGCGAACCTCTGGAAACACCATATATTTT.